A single sample gave rise to the 29 T cell receptor beta chains below, sequenced in a study of early T cells in non-severe SARS-CoV-2 infection (dated by TCRdb to the early 2020s). The library relied on 5' RACE. TCRdb records NextSeq 500 as the sequencer. TCRdb cleaned the public reads at Q25 with fastp, built clones with MiXCR and kept in-frame beta chains. For every CDR3 protein sequence, its rows merge into one entry that carries the most common genes and DNA. This sample is represented by 40,000 or so distinct CDR3 sequences; 4.5% to 7.5% of them were singletons. Of the sample, about 8% falls within the top ten clones. Specimen: whole blood. Source of these receptors: an adult who was a healthcare worker with PCR-confirmed SARS-CoV-2 infection or an uninfected control (not recorded which).

This clonotype was counted at least ten times. J is TRBJ2-7 and V is TRBV12-3 or TRBV12-4; D might be TRBD1 (6 bases). Trimming took 4 bases from V and 0 from J, leaving 10 bases between them. This CDR3 comprises 14 residues. CDR3 nucleotide sequence: TGTGCCAGCAGTTCGAGGGGGAGCTCCTACGAGCAGTACTTC. Its translation: CASSSRGSSYEQYF.

In this sample, this clonotype turned up many times. This chain links TRBV6-6 with TRBJ1-2, with a tentative D call TRBD1 (6 bases). This CDR3 comprises 13 residues. The germline V and J ends were trimmed by 4 bases and 6 bases, with 12 bases remaining between them. Germline V gene sequence: CDR1 MNHNY, CDR2 SVGAGI (reference sequence). The chain's CDR3 is CASSSRGGHGYTF. DNA of the CDR3: TGTGCCAGCAGTTCTAGGGGGGGTCATGGCTACACCTTC.

This clonotype was seen repeatedly, ten times or more. The chain couples TRBV29-1 to TRBJ2-4, with 8 bases identical to TRBD2. V shed 3 bases and J 0 bases; nucleotides not matched to a gene: 4. CDR1 SQVTM and CDR2 ANQGSEA come from the germline V gene. The length of the CDR3 is 15 residues. This CDR3 is CSVDIAGIAKNIQYF. In DNA form, the CDR3 reads TGCAGCGTTGACATAGCGGGGATAGCCAAAAACATTCAGTACTTC.

This clonotype was detected ten times or more. The chain links TRBV12-3 or TRBV12-4 to TRBJ2-5, with TRBD1 matching over 7 bases. The CDR3 loop spans 14 amino acids. Losses at the gene ends were 3 bases for V and 2 bases for J; bases not matched to a gene: 3. CDR3 DNA: TGTGCCAGCAGTTTTGGGACAGAGCAAGAGACCCAGTACTTC. Translating gives CASSFGTEQETQYF.

The table lists this clonotype with many counts. The chain couples TRBV29-1 to TRBJ2-3; D may correspond to TRBD1 or TRBD2 (6 bases each). The V end was cut by 8 bases, the J end by 6 bases, with 15 bases between. The CDR3 runs to 12 residues. Looked up from germline, CDR1 is SQVTM and CDR2 is ANQGSEA. The CDR3 coding sequence is TGCAGCACCGAGGAGGGGGGCGATACGCAGTATTTT. It translates to CSTEEGGDTQYF.

This clonotype appeared many times. The chain carries TRBV20-1 and TRBJ2-3; 10 positions match TRBD2. This CDR3 comprises 13 residues. J was trimmed by 6 bases and V by 2 bases; bases with no gene match: 2. Germline loops: CDR1 DFQATT, CDR2 SNEGSKA (reference sequence). The CDR3 protein is CSARLAGVDTQYF. CDR3 in DNA: TGCAGTGCTAGACTAGCGGGAGTGGATACGCAGTATTTT.

This clonotype was detected many times. This chain joins TRBV2 and TRBJ1-1, with D unresolved. V was clipped by 6 bases and J by 7 bases, with 12 bases between them. The CDR3 loop spans 12 amino acids. Looked up from germline, CDR1 is SNHLY and CDR2 is FYNNEI. CDR3 DNA sequence: TGTGCCAGCAGCCTGGCCCTAGGTGAAGCTTTCTTT. Its translation is CASSLALGEAFF.

The chain uses TRBV6-6 and TRBJ2-3, with TRBD2 matching over 8 bases. There are 16 residues in the CDR3. Germline CDR1 reads MNHNY; CDR2 reads SVGAGI (reference sequence). The J segment lost 5 bases and the V segment lost 6 bases, leaving 13 bases of the junction unmatched. DNA of the CDR3: TGTGCCAGCAGCTCACGAGCGGGGGTCCCCGGAGATACGCAGTATTTT. It encodes CASSSRAGVPGDTQYF.

This clonotype was counted at least ten times. The chain joins TRBV2 to TRBJ1-1; unclear D gene. V lost 5 bases, J lost 2 bases, and 21 bases lay in between. Germline V gene sequence: CDR1 SNHLY, CDR2 FYNNEI. The CDR3 consists of 17 residues. CDR3 residues: CASSFSERQPINTEAFF. CDR3 nucleotides: TGTGCCAGCAGTTTCTCAGAGCGGCAGCCGATCAACACTGAAGCTTTCTTT.

This clonotype appeared many times. J is TRBJ2-1 and V is TRBV7-2; 13 nucleotides line up with TRBD2. J gave up 2 bases and V 5 bases, and 3 bases lay outside the gene matches. This CDR3 spans 16 amino acids. CDR1 is SGHTA, CDR2 FQGNSA, per germline. The CDR3 protein is CASSPGLAGPYNEQFF. The CDR3 nucleotides read TGTGCCAGCAGCCCGGGACTAGCGGGGCCCTACAATGAGCAGTTCTTC.

Only a few counts were recorded for this clonotype. The genes are TRBV5-1 and TRBJ2-1, with TRBD2 matching 9 bases. The CDR3 extends over 17 amino acids. V dropped 0 bases and J dropped 8; count of bases not matched to a gene: 12. Per germline, CDR1 SGHRS and CDR2 YFSETQ. The CDR3 DNA reads TGCGCCAGCAGCTTGGCTAGCGGGGTATGGGGTTTCGATGAGCAGTTCTTC. Translated, it gives CASSLASGVWGFDEQFF.

There are many counts of this clonotype. The chain links TRBV4-3 to TRBJ1-4; D may be TRBD1 (5 bases). Germline CDR1 is LGHNA and CDR2 is YSLEER. This CDR3 is 15 amino acids long. V shed 4 bases and J shed 2 bases, with 11 bases lying between them. As DNA, the CDR3 is TGCGCCAGCAGCCTCTCCAGGGCGACTAATGAAAAACTGTTTTTT. This codes for CASSLSRATNEKLFF.

This clonotype was observed many times. The V gene is TRBV20-1, the J gene TRBJ2-1; 9 bases line up with TRBD2. The germline V gene has CDR1 DFQATT and CDR2 SNEGSKA (reference sequence). The CDR3 totals 15 residues. The V segment lost 5 bases and the J segment 3 bases; nucleotides outside the gene matches: 8. The CDR3 loop is CSARRIAGDYNEQFF. CDR3 nucleotide sequence: TGCAGTGCTCGTAGGATAGCGGGAGACTACAATGAGCAGTTCTTC.

This clonotype was recorded many times. The rearrangement joins TRBV19 to TRBJ2-1; 7 nucleotides agree with TRBD2. CDR1 is LNHDA and CDR2 is SQIVND in the germline V gene (reference sequence). The CDR3 is 15 residues long. Trimming at V came to 5 bases and at J to 9 bases, leaving 13 bases not matched to a gene. The CDR3 sequence is CASSPRASGGAEQFF. DNA of the CDR3: TGTGCCAGTAGTCCCCGGGCTAGCGGAGGCGCTGAGCAGTTCTTC.

This clonotype was observed at least ten times. V and J are TRBV3-1 and TRBJ2-7, with D possibly matching TRBD1 (6 bases). This CDR3 has 14 amino acids. In germline, CDR1 is LGHDT, CDR2 YNNKEL (reference sequence). Trimming removed 5 bases from V and 0 bases from J, with 11 bases in between. CDR3 loop: CASSDRSSSYEQYF. CDR3 coding DNA: TGTGCCAGCAGCGACAGGTCCAGCTCCTACGAGCAGTACTTC.

This clonotype was detected ten times or more. V usage is TRBV6-5 and J usage is TRBJ2-7; D unclear. Trimming stripped 5 bases from V and 3 bases from J, with 17 bases between. Germline CDR1 MNHEY, CDR2 SVGAGI. The CDR3 is 15 residues long. The CDR3 nucleotides read TGTGCCAGCAGTCCCGGCGGCGTTAGGTTCTACGAGCAGTACTTC. Amino acid sequence: CASSPGGVRFYEQYF.

There are many counts of this clonotype. The V and J genes are TRBV15 and TRBJ1-1; D remains unclear. The CDR3 runs 14 residues. Trimming pared 1 base from V and 4 bases from J, leaving 10 bases between. Germline V CDR1 and CDR2: LNHNV, YYDKDF (reference sequence). Here the CDR3 DNA reads TGTGCCACCAGCAGAGGTGGGGAGGGCACTGAAGCTTTCTTT. Protein: CATSRGGEGTEAFF.

This clonotype was found many times. The rearrangement uses TRBV5-4 and TRBJ2-5; possibly TRBD2 for D (5 bases). V was pared by 4 bases and J by 3 bases, with 13 bases between. Germline V gene data show CDR1 as SGHNT and CDR2 as YYREEE (reference sequence). The CDR3 runs to 14 residues. The CDR3 DNA reads as TGTGCCAGCAGCGCCCCGGTAGCGAAAGAGACCCAGTACTTC. It is translated as CASSAPVAKETQYF.

Only a few counts were recorded for this clonotype. Mismatch with germline at one junction end may stem from a read error. The chain joins TRBV7-9 to TRBJ2-3, with D possibly TRBD2 on 5 matching bases. The CDR3 contains 15 residues. Germline V gene lookup returns CDR1 SEHNR and CDR2 FQNEAQ (reference sequence). CDR3 coding DNA: TGTGTCAGCAGCTTAGCGCCGCAGCTCACAGATACGCAGTATTTT. Residues: CVSSLAPQLTDTQYF.

The table lists this clonotype with many counts. The genes are TRBV2 and TRBJ2-1, with TRBD2 identical over 16 bases. The V gene end was trimmed by 4 bases and the J gene end by 3 bases; junction bases not matched to a gene: 6. The V gene's germline CDR1 is SNHLY and CDR2 FYNNEI. This CDR3 spans 18 amino acids. Here the CDR3 DNA reads TGTGCCAGCAGTGTAGGGACTAGCGGGAGGGCCGGCTACAATGAGCAGTTCTTC. It codes for CASSVGTSGRAGYNEQFF.

V gene TRBV20-1 combines with J gene TRBJ2-4; D remains unclear. The germline V gene encodes CDR1 DFQATT and CDR2 SNEGSKA (reference sequence). V was clipped by 6 bases and J by 6 bases, with 9 bases between them. This CDR3 is built from 11 residues. The CDR3, as DNA: TGCAGTGCAGGGTTCGGAAACATTCAGTACTTC. It is translated as CSAGFGNIQYF.

Ten or more counts support this clonotype. The chain links TRBV20-1 to TRBJ2-6; possibly TRBD2 for D (5 bases). The CDR3 length is 13 residues. Trimming took off 4 bases at V and 2 bases at J, with 6 bases between the two ends. Germline CDR1 and CDR2: DFQATT and SNEGSKA (reference sequence). The CDR3 DNA reads as TGCAGTGCTACCGGGGCTGGGGCCAACGTCCTGACTTTC. This gives the protein CSATGAGANVLTF.

This clonotype has at least ten counts. The chain carries TRBV29-1 and TRBJ2-7, with 8 bases fitting TRBD1. The J segment lost 5 bases and the V segment lost 3 bases, leaving 3 bases of the junction unmatched. Germline V lookup: CDR1 SQVTM, CDR2 ANQGSEA. CDR3 length: 12 residues. The CDR3 protein is CSVDRGHNEQYF. CDR3 DNA: TGCAGCGTTGACAGGGGGCACAACGAGCAGTACTTC.

This clonotype appeared many times. The V call is TRBV20-1, the J call TRBJ2-3, with 9 bases matching TRBD2. V shed 6 bases and J 14 bases; nucleotides not matched to a gene: 9. The CDR3 consists of 11 residues. Germline CDR1 reads DFQATT; CDR2 reads SNEGSKA (reference sequence). The CDR3 spells CSATPSGGPYF. As DNA, the CDR3 is TGCAGTGCCACCCCGAGCGGGGGGCCGTATTTT.

This clonotype appeared many times. This chain joins TRBV29-1 and TRBJ1-2, with TRBD1 as a possible D gene (6 bases). There are 13 residues in the CDR3. V was clipped by 7 bases and J by 10 bases, with 22 bases between them. Germline V gives CDR1 SQVTM, CDR2 ANQGSEA. The CDR3 sequence is CSGQKTGGGVYTF. CDR3 sequence (DNA): TGCAGCGGGCAGAAGACAGGAGGAGGGGTCTACACCTTC.

This clonotype has at least ten counts. The DNA of the CDR3 is TGCGCCAGCAGCTTGACAGGGGCGAACACTGAAGCTTTCTTT. It translates to CASSLTGANTEAFF. This chain joins TRBV5-1 and TRBJ1-1, with 7 bases aligning to TRBD1. This CDR3 is built from 14 residues. The V and J ends lost 1 base and 1 base, in that order; junction bases with no gene match: 1. Looked up from germline, CDR1 is SGHRS and CDR2 is YFSETQ.

This clonotype was detected a few times. This rearrangement joins TRBV7-6 to TRBJ1-1; D not resolved. V lost 5 bases and J lost 1, with 17 bases in between. Per the germline V gene, CDR1 is SGHVS and CDR2 is FNYEAQ. This CDR3 has 16 residues. The chain's CDR3 is CASSPNSALKNTEAFF. Here the CDR3 DNA reads TGTGCCAGCAGCCCCAACAGTGCTTTGAAGAACACTGAAGCTTTCTTT.

This clonotype was recorded many times. The rearrangement links TRBV13 to TRBJ1-6, with 8 bases aligning to TRBD1. V was clipped by 1 base and J by 10 bases; unmatched bases: 9. Germline CDR1 is PRHDT and CDR2 is FYEKMQ (reference sequence). This CDR3 contains 16 residues. The CDR3 DNA follows: TGTGCCAGCAGCTTAGACCGGGCAGGGGGCTACTCACCCCTCCACTTT. Protein sequence: CASSLDRAGGYSPLHF.

There are many counts of this clonotype. This sequence joins TRBV6-2 or TRBV6-3 and TRBJ2-1; 8 bases fit TRBD1. The germline CDR1 and CDR2 sequences are MNHEY and SVGEGT. With V trimmed by 6 bases and J by 12 bases, 16 bases remained unmatched. CDR3 size: 15 residues. CDR3 DNA sequence: TGTGCCAGCAGGACCGGGCCACAGGGGGTAGGTGGGCAGTTCTTC. Translated, it gives CASRTGPQGVGGQFF.